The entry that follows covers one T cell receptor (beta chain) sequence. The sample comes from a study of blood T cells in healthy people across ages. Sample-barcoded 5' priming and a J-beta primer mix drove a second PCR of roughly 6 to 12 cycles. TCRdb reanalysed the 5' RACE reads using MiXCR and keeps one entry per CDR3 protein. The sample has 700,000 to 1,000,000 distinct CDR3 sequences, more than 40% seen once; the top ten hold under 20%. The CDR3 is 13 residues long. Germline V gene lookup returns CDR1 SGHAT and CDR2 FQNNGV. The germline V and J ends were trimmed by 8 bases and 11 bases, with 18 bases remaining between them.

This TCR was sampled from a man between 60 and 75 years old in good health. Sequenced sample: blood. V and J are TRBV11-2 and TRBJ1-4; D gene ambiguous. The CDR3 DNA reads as TGTGCCAGCGCCGGGGTCCCTAACGAGAAACTGTTTTTT. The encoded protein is CASAGVPNEKLFF.